The source of this TCR beta chain is a study of shared clonotypes between healthy human individuals. Terminally differentiated effector memory CD45RA+ cells were left out of the naive CD8 fraction, which was CD45RO-negative and positively selected for CCR7. As concerns this clone: Its antigen is still unknown.

Some clones are missing from TCRdb's copy, which holds only in-frame ones; the method was immunoSEQ multiplex PCR. The repertoire consists of about 2 million clones, with about 95% occurring once and the leading ten covering 1.2%. Whole-study findings and limits: It was the non-shared clonotypes that had lower generation probabilities than clonotypes shared by all four donors.

The clonotype was recovered from a man between 18 and 29 years old in good health. Material for sequencing was naive CD8+ T cells sorted from blood.

CDR3 in amino acids: CASSYSYDRQEEKLFF. The DNA of the CDR3 is TGTGCCAGCAGTTACTCGTATGACAGACAAGAGGAAAAACTGTTTTTT. The rearrangement joins TRBV6-6 to TRBJ1-4; a weak D match, TRBD1 (5 bases). This CDR3 has 16 residues. Deletions cut 0 bases from V and 8 bases from J, with 16 bases between. The germline gives CDR1 MNHNY, CDR2 SVGAGI (reference sequence).